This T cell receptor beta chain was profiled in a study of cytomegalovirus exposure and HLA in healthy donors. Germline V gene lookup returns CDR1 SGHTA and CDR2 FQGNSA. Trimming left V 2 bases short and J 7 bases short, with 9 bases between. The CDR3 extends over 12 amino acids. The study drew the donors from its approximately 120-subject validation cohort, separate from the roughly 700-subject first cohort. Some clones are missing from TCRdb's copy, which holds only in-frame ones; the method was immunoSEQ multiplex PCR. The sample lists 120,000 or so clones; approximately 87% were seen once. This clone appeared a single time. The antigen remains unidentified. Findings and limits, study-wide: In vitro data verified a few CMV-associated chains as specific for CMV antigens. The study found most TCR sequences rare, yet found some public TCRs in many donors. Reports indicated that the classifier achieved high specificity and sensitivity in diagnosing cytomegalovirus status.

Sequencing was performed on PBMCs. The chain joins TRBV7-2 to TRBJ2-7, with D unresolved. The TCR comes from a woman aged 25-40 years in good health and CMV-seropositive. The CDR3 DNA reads TGTGCCAGCAGCTTACCACCAGCGGAGCAGTACTTC. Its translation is CASSLPPAEQYF.